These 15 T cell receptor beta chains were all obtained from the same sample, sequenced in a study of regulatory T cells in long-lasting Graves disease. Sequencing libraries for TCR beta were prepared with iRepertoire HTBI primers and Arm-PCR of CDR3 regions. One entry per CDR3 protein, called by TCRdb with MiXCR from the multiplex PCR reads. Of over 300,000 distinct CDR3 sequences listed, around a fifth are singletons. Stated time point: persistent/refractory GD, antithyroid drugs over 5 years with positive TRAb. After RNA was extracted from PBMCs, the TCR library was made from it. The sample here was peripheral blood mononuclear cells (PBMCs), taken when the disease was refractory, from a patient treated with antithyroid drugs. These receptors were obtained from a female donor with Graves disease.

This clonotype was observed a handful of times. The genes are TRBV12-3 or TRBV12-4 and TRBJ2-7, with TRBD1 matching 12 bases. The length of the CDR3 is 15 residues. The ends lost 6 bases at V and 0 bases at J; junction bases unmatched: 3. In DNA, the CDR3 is TGTGCCAGCAGACGGGGACAGGGGGCCTCCTACGAGCAGTACTTC. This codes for CASRRGQGASYEQYF.

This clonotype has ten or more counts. The chain's CDR3 is CASSLRGLSNEKLFF. The CDR3 DNA follows: TGTGCCAGCAGTCTTAGGGGTCTTAGTAATGAAAAACTGTTTTTT. V and J are TRBV6-1 and TRBJ1-4, with D perhaps matching TRBD1 (5 bases). The V gene lost 5 bases and the J gene lost 4 bases, with 14 bases spanning the gap. Germline-derived CDR1 and CDR2 are MNHNS and SASEGT. This CDR3 is built from 15 residues.

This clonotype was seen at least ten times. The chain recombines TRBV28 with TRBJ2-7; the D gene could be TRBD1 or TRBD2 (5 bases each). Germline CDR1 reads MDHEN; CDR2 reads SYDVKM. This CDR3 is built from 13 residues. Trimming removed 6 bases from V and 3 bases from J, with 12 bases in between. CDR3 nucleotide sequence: TGTGCCAGCAGCTCGGGACCCAACTACGAGCAGTACTTC. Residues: CASSSGPNYEQYF. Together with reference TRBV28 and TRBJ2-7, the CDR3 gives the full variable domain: DVKVTQSSRYLVKRTGEKVFLECVQDMDHENMFWYRQDPGLGLRLIYFSYDVKMKEKGDIPEGYSVSREKKERFSLILESASTNQTSMYLCASSSGPNYEQYFGPGTRLTVT.

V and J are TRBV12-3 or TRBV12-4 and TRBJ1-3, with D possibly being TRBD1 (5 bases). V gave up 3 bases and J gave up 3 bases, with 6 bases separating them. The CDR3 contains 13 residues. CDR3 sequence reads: CASSFDSGNTIYF. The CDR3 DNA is TGTGCCAGCAGTTTCGACAGTGGAAACACCATATATTTT.

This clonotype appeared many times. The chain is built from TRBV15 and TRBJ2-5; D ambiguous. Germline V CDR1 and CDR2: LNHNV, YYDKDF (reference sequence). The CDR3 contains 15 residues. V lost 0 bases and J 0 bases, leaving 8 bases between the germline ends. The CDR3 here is CATSRERGHQETQYF. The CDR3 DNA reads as TGTGCCACCAGCAGAGAGCGCGGACACCAAGAGACCCAGTACTTC.

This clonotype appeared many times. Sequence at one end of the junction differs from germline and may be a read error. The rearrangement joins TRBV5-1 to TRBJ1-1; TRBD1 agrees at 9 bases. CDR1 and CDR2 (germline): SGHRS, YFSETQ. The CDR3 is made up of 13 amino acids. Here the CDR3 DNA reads TGTGCCAGCAGCGTGACAGGGGGCACTGAAGCTTTCTTT. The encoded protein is CASSVTGGTEAFF.

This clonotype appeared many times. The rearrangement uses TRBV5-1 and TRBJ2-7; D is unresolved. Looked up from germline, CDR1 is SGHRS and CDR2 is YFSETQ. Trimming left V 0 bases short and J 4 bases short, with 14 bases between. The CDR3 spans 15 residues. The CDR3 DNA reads TGCGCCAGCAGCTTGGCCGGTCTTCCTGGGTACGAGCAGTACTTC. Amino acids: CASSLAGLPGYEQYF.

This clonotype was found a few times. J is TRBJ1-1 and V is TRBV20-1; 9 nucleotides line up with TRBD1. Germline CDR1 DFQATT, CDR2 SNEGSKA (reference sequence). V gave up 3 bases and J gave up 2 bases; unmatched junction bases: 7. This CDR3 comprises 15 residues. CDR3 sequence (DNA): TGCAGTGCTAGGACAGGGGGGGGGTCAAACACTGAAGCTTTCTTT. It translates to CSARTGGGSNTEAFF.

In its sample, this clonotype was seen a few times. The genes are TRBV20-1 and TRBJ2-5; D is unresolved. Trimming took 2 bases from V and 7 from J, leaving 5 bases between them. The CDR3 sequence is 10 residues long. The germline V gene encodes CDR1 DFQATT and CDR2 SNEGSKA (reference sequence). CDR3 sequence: CSARRVTQYF. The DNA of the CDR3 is TGCAGTGCTAGACGGGTGACCCAGTACTTC.

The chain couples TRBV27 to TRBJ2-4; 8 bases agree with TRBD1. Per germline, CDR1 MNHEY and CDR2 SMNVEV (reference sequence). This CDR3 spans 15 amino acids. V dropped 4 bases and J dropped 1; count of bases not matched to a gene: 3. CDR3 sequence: CASSSRQGAKNIQYF. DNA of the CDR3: TGTGCCAGCAGTTCCCGACAGGGGGCCAAAAACATTCAGTACTTC.

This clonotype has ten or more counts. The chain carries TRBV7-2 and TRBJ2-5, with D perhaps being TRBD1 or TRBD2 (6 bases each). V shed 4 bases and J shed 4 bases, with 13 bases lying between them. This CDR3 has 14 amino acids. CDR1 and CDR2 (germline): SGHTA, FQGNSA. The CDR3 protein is CASSYAQGGETQYF. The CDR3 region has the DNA TGTGCCAGCAGCTACGCACAGGGAGGAGAGACCCAGTACTTC.

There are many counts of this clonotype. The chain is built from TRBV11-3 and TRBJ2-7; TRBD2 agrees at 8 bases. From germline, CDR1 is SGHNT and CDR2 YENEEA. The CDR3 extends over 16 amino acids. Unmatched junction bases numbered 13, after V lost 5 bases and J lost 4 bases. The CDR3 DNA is TGTGCCAGCAGCCAAGGGGGAGCGGGGGCCCAATACGAGCAGTACTTC. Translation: CASSQGGAGAQYEQYF. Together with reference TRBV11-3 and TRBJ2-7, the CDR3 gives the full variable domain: EAGVVQSPRYKIIEKKQPVAFWCNPISGHNTLYWYLQNLGQGPELLIRYENEEAVDDSQLPKDRFSAERLKGVDSTLKIQPAELGDSAVYLCASSQGGAGAQYEQYFGPGTRLTVT.

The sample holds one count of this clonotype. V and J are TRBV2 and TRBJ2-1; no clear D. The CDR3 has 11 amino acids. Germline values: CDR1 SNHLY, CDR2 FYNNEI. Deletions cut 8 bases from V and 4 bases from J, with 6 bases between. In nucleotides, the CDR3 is TGTGCCAGCGTCCAGTACAATGAGCAGTTCTTC. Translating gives CASVQYNEQFF.

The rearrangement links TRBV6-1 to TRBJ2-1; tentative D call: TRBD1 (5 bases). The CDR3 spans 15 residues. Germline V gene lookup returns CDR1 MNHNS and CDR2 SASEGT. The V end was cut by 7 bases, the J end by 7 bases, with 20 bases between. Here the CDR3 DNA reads TGTGCCAGCAACTTGGGCTACCGACCAGGGAATGAGCAGTTCTTC. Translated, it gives CASNLGYRPGNEQFF.

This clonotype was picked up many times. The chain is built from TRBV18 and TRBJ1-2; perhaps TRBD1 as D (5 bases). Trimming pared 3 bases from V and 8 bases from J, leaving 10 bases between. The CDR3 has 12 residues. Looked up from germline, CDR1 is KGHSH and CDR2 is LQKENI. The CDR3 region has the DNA TGTGCCAGCTCACCGCGCAGGGACGGCTACACCTTC. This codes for CASSPRRDGYTF. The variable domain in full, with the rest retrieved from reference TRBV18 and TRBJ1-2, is NAGVMQNPRHLVRRRGQEARLRCSPMKGHSHVYWYRQLPEEGLKFMVYLQKENIIDESGMPKERFSAEFPKEGPSILRIQQVVRGDSAAYFCASSPRRDGYTFGSGTRLTVV.